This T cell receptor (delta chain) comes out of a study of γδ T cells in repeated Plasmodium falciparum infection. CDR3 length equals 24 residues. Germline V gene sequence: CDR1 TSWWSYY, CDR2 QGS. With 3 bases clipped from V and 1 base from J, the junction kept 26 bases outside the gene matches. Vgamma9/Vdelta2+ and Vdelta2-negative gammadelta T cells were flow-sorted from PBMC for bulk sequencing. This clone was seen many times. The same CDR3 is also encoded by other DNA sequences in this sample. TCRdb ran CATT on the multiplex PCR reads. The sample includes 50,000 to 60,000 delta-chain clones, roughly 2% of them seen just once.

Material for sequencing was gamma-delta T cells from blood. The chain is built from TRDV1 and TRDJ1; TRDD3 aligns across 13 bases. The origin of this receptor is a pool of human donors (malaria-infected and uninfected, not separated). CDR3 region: CALGDSRSVPPLLGDTTATDKLIF. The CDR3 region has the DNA TGTGCTCTTGGGGACTCGCGTTCGGTTCCCCCTTTACTGGGGGATACGACGGCCACCGATAAACTCATCTTT.